This T cell receptor (beta chain) is from a study of cytomegalovirus exposure and HLA in healthy donors. For the study at large: The 120 validation repertoires and the roughly 670 first-cohort repertoires shared a platform, a later analysis reported.

The CDR3 is 14 residues long. Germline assignment: CDR1 SQVTM and CDR2 ANQGSEA. Trimming at V came to 7 bases and at J to 5 bases, leaving 8 bases not matched to a gene. The table came from immunoSEQ multiplex PCR; TCRdb's copy has only in-frame clones and leaves some out. In the table there are 97,000 or so clones, roughly 87% of which are singletons. What was sequenced was PBMCs. The origin of this receptor is a young man in good health and CMV-seropositive. The V call is TRBV29-1, the J call TRBJ2-1, with TRBD2 matching 10 bases. The CDR3 nucleotides read TGCAGCGGGTTACCGGGACTAGCGAACAATGAGCAGTTCTTC. Translating gives CSGLPGLANNEQFF.